These 28 T cell receptor beta chains came from one sample sequenced in a study of T-cell reconstitution after alpha-beta-depleted transplantation in children (TCRdb year 2016). According to the study, the label for this sample's treatment or condition signals: allogeneic hematopoietic cell transplantation with graft depleted of TCRalphabeta T cells and CD19 B cells. Libraries came from PCR. Sequencing was performed on an Illumina HiSeq 2500. TCR library preparation used molecular barcoding, with unique molecular identifiers applied to normalize quantification of the TCRbeta repertoire. TCRdb applied fastp at Q25 and MiXCR to the public reads, then kept only in-frame beta chains. Entries that share a CDR3 protein sequence are merged under the most common genes and DNA. Recorded for this sample are a few hundred thousand distinct CDR3 sequences; roughly 17% of them occurred a single time. The ten most abundant clones make up 29% of the sample.

Sequencing was performed on PBMCs, mostly from graft donor cells, taken 360 days after TCRalphabeta/CD19-depleted stem cell transplant. These receptors came from a boy younger than two who had a stem cell transplant for Wiskott-Aldrich syndrome, so the T cells may come from the graft donor.

This clonotype was seen more than once but under ten times. The V and J genes are TRBV24-1 and TRBJ2-5, with TRBD2 matching 8 bases. CDR3 size: 15 residues. V trimming: 5 bases; J trimming: 2 bases; junction bases outside the gene matches: 6. From germline, CDR1 is KGHDR and CDR2 SFDVKD. CDR3 region: CATSVGSGRQETQYF. The CDR3 DNA follows: TGTGCCACCAGTGTCGGGAGCGGGAGACAAGAGACCCAGTACTTC.

The V and J genes are TRBV5-1 and TRBJ2-2; 13 bases line up with TRBD2. The CDR3 sequence is 17 residues long. CDR1 is SGHRS and CDR2 is YFSETQ in the germline V gene. J lost 6 bases, V lost 4 bases, and 9 bases had no gene match. The CDR3 DNA follows: TGCGCCAGCAGCCAATCTGGACTAGCGGGGGAGGCCGGGGAGCTGTTTTTT. Its translation is CASSQSGLAGEAGELFF.

Only a few counts were recorded for this clonotype. The V and J genes are TRBV7-8 and TRBJ2-7; 7 bases fit TRBD1. Per the germline V gene, CDR1 is SGHVS and CDR2 is FQNEAQ. With 5 bases clipped from V and 2 bases from J, the junction kept 9 bases outside the gene matches. This CDR3 has 15 amino acids. DNA of the CDR3: TGTGCCAGCAGCCCTCCCGTAAGGGGGCCCTACGAGCAGTACTTC. Translating gives CASSPPVRGPYEQYF.

The J gene is TRBJ2-7, the V gene TRBV5-1; D uncertain. This CDR3 has 14 amino acids. Germline CDR1 and CDR2: SGHRS and YFSETQ. V was cut by 3 bases and J by 6 bases, with 16 bases left in between. CDR3 nucleotide sequence: TGCGCCAGCAGCTCTATCGACACGTTTAGCGAGCAGTACTTC. Protein sequence: CASSSIDTFSEQYF.

This clonotype was seen more than once but under ten times. The rearrangement links TRBV27 to TRBJ2-2; D call uncertain. This CDR3 is 13 amino acids long. Germline CDR1 reads MNHEY; CDR2 reads SMNVEV (reference sequence). V was clipped by 4 bases and J by 1 base, with 4 bases between them. DNA for the CDR3: TGTGCCAGCAGTTCGGTGAACACCGGGGAGCTGTTTTTT. It is translated as CASSSVNTGELFF.

This rearrangement joins TRBV7-9 to TRBJ2-5; perhaps TRBD2 as D (6 bases). Germline V CDR1 and CDR2: SEHNR, FQNEAQ (reference sequence). The CDR3 contains 14 residues. Trimming left V 4 bases short and J 4 bases short, with 13 bases between. The chain's CDR3 is CASSSPWRGETQYF. In nucleotides, the CDR3 is TGTGCCAGCAGCTCCCCATGGAGGGGAGAGACCCAGTACTTC.

This clonotype was found a few times. V gene TRBV6-1 combines with J gene TRBJ2-7, with D hard to call. Trimming left V 4 bases short and J 3 bases short, with 10 bases between. Germline V gene sequence: CDR1 MNHNS, CDR2 SASEGT. There are 13 residues in the CDR3. This CDR3 is CASSVRRFYEQYF. Written as DNA, the CDR3 is TGTGCCAGCAGTGTAAGACGGTTCTACGAGCAGTACTTC.

This chain joins TRBV10-3 and TRBJ1-2, with 8 bases lining up with TRBD1. With V trimmed by 5 bases and J by 6 bases, 8 bases remained unmatched. This CDR3 contains 14 residues. Germline assignment: CDR1 ENHRY and CDR2 SYGVKD. The CDR3 coding sequence is TGTGCCATCAGTTCTGGCAGGGGGCCAGATGGCTACACCTTC. Encoded protein: CAISSGRGPDGYTF.

This clonotype has a handful of counts. This chain uses TRBV12-3 or TRBV12-4 with TRBJ2-5, with TRBD1 matching over 12 bases. The length of the CDR3 is 16 residues. Trimming took 3 bases from V and 5 from J; bases not matched to a gene: 7. In DNA, the CDR3 is TGTGCCAGCAGTTTCGGGGACAGGGGGCGCCGGGAGACCCAGTACTTC. It specifies CASSFGDRGRRETQYF.

As to this clonotype: The junction differs from germline at one of its ends, possibly a read error. The chain uses TRBV3-1 and TRBJ2-2; 7 bases map to TRBD2. Germline CDR1 and CDR2: LGHDT and YNNKEL (reference sequence). The CDR3 extends over 17 amino acids. The CDR3 DNA is TGTGCCAGCAGCCAAATACTAGCGTCGGCGAAAACCGGGGAGCTGTTTTTT. Translated, it gives CASSQILASAKTGELFF.

This clonotype showed up just a few times. The V gene is TRBV25-1, the J gene TRBJ2-6; no clear D. V was pared by 3 bases and J by 0 bases, with 9 bases between. This CDR3 contains 16 residues. Looked up from germline, CDR1 is MGHDK and CDR2 is SYGVNS. This CDR3 reads CASSDATDSGANVLTF. The CDR3 coding sequence is TGTGCCAGCAGTGATGCGACCGACTCTGGGGCCAACGTCCTGACTTTC.

The chain employs TRBV6-5 and TRBJ2-7, with unresolved D. Germline CDR1 and CDR2: MNHEY and SVGAGI. CDR3 length: 13 amino acids. V gave up 0 bases and J gave up 4 bases, with 7 bases separating them. The CDR3 DNA follows: TGTGCCAGCAGTTACTCCTTGTTGTACGAGCAGTACTTC. Translated: CASSYSLLYEQYF.

CDR3 amino acids: CASSPNRALAYTF. CDR3 in DNA: TGTGCCAGCAGCCCGAACAGGGCTCTAGCCTACACCTTC. The V gene is TRBV7-2, the J gene TRBJ1-2; perhaps TRBD1 as D (6 bases). There are 13 residues in the CDR3. Germline V gives CDR1 SGHTA, CDR2 FQGNSA. Trimming took 5 bases from V and 10 from J, leaving 17 bases between them.

This chain connects TRBV10-3 to TRBJ2-1, with 9 bases matching TRBD1. Germline CDR1 and CDR2: ENHRY and SYGVKD. The V gene end was trimmed by 4 bases and the J gene end by 9 bases; junction bases not matched to a gene: 10. The CDR3 has 15 amino acids. CDR3 DNA: TGTGCCATCAGTGCGGACAGGGGAATCGTGGGTGAGCAGTTCTTC. Translating gives CAISADRGIVGEQFF.

This clonotype has more than one count but fewer than ten. This sequence joins TRBV12-3 or TRBV12-4 and TRBJ1-1, with D tentatively TRBD1 (5 bases). The V end was cut by 3 bases, the J end by 5 bases, with 19 bases between. The CDR3 sequence is 16 residues long. CDR3 coding DNA: TGTGCCAGCAGTTTGGGAAATCCAGGCGGGGGAACTGAAGCTTTCTTT. Amino acids: CASSLGNPGGGTEAFF.

This sequence joins TRBV7-2 and TRBJ2-3, with D perhaps matching TRBD1 (6 bases). The CDR3 loop spans 16 amino acids. Germline-derived CDR1 and CDR2 are SGHTA and FQGNSA. The V gene lost 1 base and the J gene lost 2 bases, with 13 bases spanning the gap. The CDR3 loop reads CASSLVQGWYTDTQYF. The CDR3 DNA is TGTGCCAGCAGCTTAGTACAGGGTTGGTACACAGATACGCAGTATTTT.

The rearrangement links TRBV10-3 to TRBJ2-4; D is perhaps TRBD1 or TRBD2 (7 bases each). The CDR3 has 15 residues. V was cut by 6 bases and J by 1 base, with 13 bases left in between. Germline CDR1 reads ENHRY; CDR2 reads SYGVKD. The CDR3 loop reads CAISRGGGAKNIQYF. In nucleotides, the CDR3 is TGTGCCATCAGCAGGGGGGGAGGCGCCAAAAACATTCAGTACTTC.

The chain combines TRBV20-1 with TRBJ1-5; no firm D call. The germline V gene has CDR1 DFQATT and CDR2 SNEGSKA (reference sequence). This CDR3 region has 11 residues. The V and J ends lost 3 bases and 6 bases respectively, with 6 bases between them. CDR3 in amino acids: CSARGSQPQHF. DNA of the CDR3: TGCAGTGCTAGGGGGTCTCAGCCCCAGCATTTT.

This clonotype was seen repeatedly, ten times or more. The CDR3 here is CASSLTPTAFSSYEQYF. The CDR3 DNA is TGTGCCAGCAGTTTAACCCCGACAGCGTTCTCCTCCTACGAGCAGTACTTC. V gene TRBV27 combines with J gene TRBJ2-7; possible D gene TRBD1, 5 bases. The V gene lost 2 bases and the J gene lost 0 bases, with 17 bases spanning the gap. This CDR3 spans 17 amino acids. The germline V gene has CDR1 MNHEY and CDR2 SMNVEV (reference sequence).

The J gene is TRBJ2-7, the V gene TRBV7-2; a weak D match, TRBD1 (6 bases). The V gene lost 2 bases and the J gene lost 4 bases, with 21 bases spanning the gap. Germline V gene lookup returns CDR1 SGHTA and CDR2 FQGNSA. The CDR3 contains 17 residues. The chain's CDR3 is CASSLRTTGIWRYEQYF. CDR3 DNA sequence: TGTGCCAGCAGCTTAAGGACGACAGGAATTTGGCGATACGAGCAGTACTTC.

This clonotype has just a few counts. The V and J genes are TRBV18 and TRBJ2-1, with D maybe TRBD1 (5 bases). Germline CDR1 KGHSH, CDR2 LQKENI. V was trimmed by 1 base and J by 4 bases, leaving 11 bases between them. This CDR3 has 15 amino acids. CDR3 region: CASSPLVQGYNEQFF. For the CDR3, the DNA is TGTGCCAGCTCACCACTGGTCCAGGGTTACAATGAGCAGTTCTTC.

V usage is TRBV4-1 and J usage is TRBJ2-4; the match to TRBD1 covers 9 bases. The V segment lost 4 bases and the J segment 0 bases; nucleotides outside the gene matches: 1. The CDR3 is made up of 15 amino acids. Germline CDR1 MGHRA, CDR2 YSYEKL. Here the CDR3 DNA reads TGCGCCAGCAGCCGGGACAGGGAAGCCAAAAACATTCAGTACTTC. This translates into CASSRDREAKNIQYF.

The chain couples TRBV4-1 to TRBJ2-7, with 11 nucleotides matching TRBD2. J was trimmed by 4 bases and V by 1 base; bases with no gene match: 9. The germline gives CDR1 MGHRA, CDR2 YSYEKL. This CDR3 has 17 amino acids. This CDR3 is CASSQATLAGGVYEQYF. The CDR3 DNA sequence: TGCGCCAGCAGCCAAGCGACCCTAGCGGGGGGCGTATACGAGCAGTACTTC.

CDR3 loop: CSVEKGSGTEAFF. The DNA for the CDR3 is TGCAGCGTTGAAAAAGGGAGCGGCACTGAAGCTTTCTTT. The rearrangement uses TRBV29-1 and TRBJ1-1, with D unresolved. V was clipped by 2 bases and J by 4 bases, with 11 bases between them. The CDR3 spans 13 residues. Germline CDR1 SQVTM, CDR2 ANQGSEA. Full variable domain (remainder filled in from reference TRBV29-1 and TRBJ1-1): SAVISQKPSRDICQRGTSLTIQCQVDSQVTMMFWYRQQPGQSLTLIATANQGSEATYESGFVIDKFPISRPNLTFSTLTVSNMSPEDSSIYLCSVEKGSGTEAFFGQGTRLTVV.

The chain joins TRBV28 to TRBJ2-5; D is perhaps TRBD1 (5 bases). V lost 3 bases to trimming and J lost 3 bases, with 14 bases between them. Germline V gene data show CDR1 as MDHEN and CDR2 as SYDVKM. The CDR3 loop spans 15 amino acids. Here the CDR3 reads CASSFLLSREETQYF. The DNA of the CDR3 is TGTGCCAGCAGTTTTCTGTTATCCAGGGAAGAGACCCAGTACTTC.

This clonotype was seen only a few times. The rearrangement uses TRBV5-1 and TRBJ2-2, with 8 positions matching TRBD1. The trim removed 5 bases at V and 4 bases at J, leaving 7 bases unmatched. This CDR3 has 15 residues. Germline CDR1 and CDR2: SGHRS and YFSETQ. The CDR3 bases are TGCGCCAGCAGTCTGACAGGGGTTACCACCGGGGAGCTGTTTTTT. Translation gives CASSLTGVTTGELFF.

This clonotype was counted a few times. This sequence joins TRBV6-1 and TRBJ1-2; D ambiguous. Between the trimmed V and J ends, which lost 6 bases and 5 bases, there was a span of 16 bases. From germline, CDR1 is MNHNS and CDR2 SASEGT. The CDR3 spans 14 residues. CDR3 loop: CASSTYRNDYGYTF. As DNA, the CDR3 is TGTGCCAGCAGCACTTATCGGAATGATTATGGCTACACCTTC.

This clonotype has only a few counts. V and J are TRBV5-1 and TRBJ2-7; 11 positions match TRBD2. Germline CDR1 reads SGHRS; CDR2 reads YFSETQ. This CDR3 comprises 17 residues. J gave up 1 base and V 3 bases, and 9 bases lay outside the gene matches. The CDR3 DNA reads as TGCGCCAGCAGCTGGAAAGGCCCTAGCGGGGGGTCCTACGAGCAGTACTTC. As protein: CASSWKGPSGGSYEQYF. Variable domain in full (rest from reference TRBV5-1 and TRBJ2-7): KAGVTQTPRYLIKTRGQQVTLSCSPISGHRSVSWYQQTPGQGLQFLFEYFSETQRNKGNFPGRFSGRQFSNSRSEMNVSTLELGDSALYLCASSWKGPSGGSYEQYFGPGTRLTVT.